Each of the 29 T cell receptor beta chains below was sequenced from the same sample in a study of cytomegalovirus exposure and HLA in healthy donors. Repertoires were generated with immunoSEQ multiplex PCR, while TCRdb's copy carries only in-frame clones and drops some. Of 150,000 to 200,000 clones in the sample, 84% are singletons; the top ten hold around 9.6%. Sequenced sample: PBMCs. Receptor source: a man aged 25-45 years in good health and CMV-seropositive.

In its sample, this clone was seen a few times. The chain has TRBV19 and TRBJ1-1; TRBD1 matches 9 bases. Per the germline V gene, CDR1 is LNHDA and CDR2 is SQIVND (reference sequence). Losses at the gene ends were 5 bases for V and 4 bases for J; bases not matched to a gene: 5. The CDR3 has 14 residues. As DNA, the CDR3 is TGTGCCAGTAGTCACAGACAGGGGGTCACTGAAGCTTTCTTT. This sequence encodes CASSHRQGVTEAFF.

This chain connects TRBV6-1 to TRBJ2-1, with a tentative D call TRBD1 (6 bases). The germline V gene has CDR1 MNHNS and CDR2 SASEGT. The CDR3 spans 15 residues. V was trimmed by 6 bases and J by 8 bases, leaving 20 bases between them. The CDR3 loop reads CASRRQENLGDEQFF. CDR3 nucleotides: TGTGCCAGCAGAAGACAGGAAAACTTAGGCGATGAGCAGTTCTTC.

The rearrangement joins TRBV9 to TRBJ2-1, with D uncertain. The CDR3 has 13 amino acids. The ends were cut back, 0 bases at V and 5 bases at J, with 6 bases in the middle. CDR1 SGDLS and CDR2 YYNGEE come from the germline V gene. The CDR3 loop is CASSVVEHNEQFF. CDR3 sequence (DNA): TGTGCCAGCAGCGTAGTTGAGCACAATGAGCAGTTCTTC. Filled out from reference TRBV9 and TRBJ2-1, the complete variable domain reads DSGVTQTPKHLITATGQRVTLRCSPRSGDLSVYWYQQSLDQGLQFLIQYYNGEERAKGNILERFSAQQFPDLHSELNLSSLELGDSALYFCASSVVEHNEQFFGPGTRLTVL.

The chain carries TRBV9 and TRBJ1-6, with 9 bases that match TRBD1. The CDR3 runs 15 residues. J was trimmed by 5 bases and V by 3 bases; bases with no gene match: 3. CDR1 SGDLS and CDR2 YYNGEE come from the germline V gene. The CDR3 region is CASSADRGDNSPLHF. CDR3 DNA sequence: TGTGCCAGCAGCGCCGACAGGGGGGATAATTCACCCCTCCACTTT.

The chain recombines TRBV4-3 with TRBJ2-1; tentative D call: TRBD2 (7 bases). V lost 4 bases, J lost 7 bases, and 17 bases lay in between. The CDR3 extends over 15 amino acids. CDR1 and CDR2 from the germline V gene are LGHNA and YSLEER. CDR3 sequence (DNA): TGCGCCAGCAGCCCGTACTCCAGGGGAGGGAATGAGCAGTTCTTC. Translating it yields CASSPYSRGGNEQFF.

The chain links TRBV6-4 to TRBJ2-3; TRBD2 matches 11 bases. The CDR3 contains 16 residues. V shed 2 bases and J 1 base; nucleotides not matched to a gene: 2. Germline V gene data show CDR1 as MRHNA and CDR2 as SNTAGT. CDR3 in amino acids: CASSDQLAGGTDTQYF. CDR3 coding DNA: TGTGCCAGCAGTGACCAACTAGCGGGGGGCACAGATACGCAGTATTTT.

This chain uses TRBV11-2 with TRBJ2-7, with 12 positions matching TRBD2. The germline CDR1 and CDR2 sequences are SGHAT and FQNNGV. The CDR3 has 19 amino acids. With 1 base clipped from V and 4 bases from J, the junction kept 14 bases outside the gene matches. This chain's CDR3 is CASSLVGLAGGYLWYEQYF. The CDR3 DNA reads as TGTGCCAGCAGCTTAGTGGGCCTAGCGGGGGGGTACCTATGGTACGAGCAGTACTTC.

This chain links TRBV19 with TRBJ2-3, with D maybe TRBD1 (5 bases). The V end lost 5 bases, the J end lost 2 bases, and 14 bases lay between the germline ends. The CDR3 runs 15 residues. The germline gives CDR1 LNHDA, CDR2 SQIVND (reference sequence). Written as DNA, the CDR3 is TGTGCCAGTAGTGTCCCACAGGAGATCACAGATACGCAGTATTTT. Its translation: CASSVPQEITDTQYF.

This clone was counted at least ten times. The chain recombines TRBV7-8 with TRBJ2-7, with TRBD2 identical over 7 bases. The CDR3 has 16 amino acids. Trimming removed 4 bases from V and 3 bases from J; junction bases left unmatched: 12. Germline V gene data show CDR1 as SGHVS and CDR2 as FQNEAQ. The CDR3 DNA reads as TGTGCCAGCAGCTATCCCCCGTATAGGGAGGGCTACGAGCAGTACTTC. Translation gives CASSYPPYREGYEQYF.

The gene calls are TRBV9 and TRBJ1-6; 10 bases agree with TRBD1. This CDR3 has 14 amino acids. Germline-derived CDR1 and CDR2 are SGDLS and YYNGEE. The J segment lost 10 bases and the V segment lost 4 bases, leaving 5 bases of the junction unmatched. In DNA form, the CDR3 reads TGTGCCAGCAGCCCCTGGGACAGGGGCTCACCCCTCCACTTT. Amino acid sequence: CASSPWDRGSPLHF. The full variable domain, its missing parts supplied by reference TRBV9 and TRBJ1-6, is DSGVTQTPKHLITATGQRVTLRCSPRSGDLSVYWYQQSLDQGLQFLIQYYNGEERAKGNILERFSAQQFPDLHSELNLSSLELGDSALYFCASSPWDRGSPLHFGNGTRLTVT.

The V call is TRBV19, the J call TRBJ2-7, with TRBD2 as a possible D gene (6 bases). V was shortened by 6 bases and J by 3 bases, with 12 bases between the two germline ends. The CDR3 has 13 amino acids. Germline CDR1 LNHDA, CDR2 SQIVND (reference sequence). The CDR3 here is CASSGRENYEQYF. The DNA of the CDR3 is TGTGCCAGTAGCGGCCGGGAGAACTACGAGCAGTACTTC.

The chain uses TRBV9 and TRBJ1-4; D remains ambiguous. V was cut by 7 bases and J by 0 bases, with 10 bases left in between. From germline, CDR1 is SGDLS and CDR2 YYNGEE. There are 14 residues in the CDR3. The CDR3 nucleotides read TGTGCCAGCGCCAGGTTAGCAACTAATGAAAAACTGTTTTTT. Translated, it gives CASARLATNEKLFF.

The rearrangement links TRBV9 to TRBJ2-7, with D perhaps TRBD1 (6 bases). The CDR3 is made up of 13 amino acids. Per the germline V gene, CDR1 is SGDLS and CDR2 is YYNGEE. Deletions cut 3 bases from V and 5 bases from J, with 12 bases between. In DNA form, the CDR3 reads TGTGCCAGCAGCGAAACAGGGTTAAACGAGCAGTACTTC. This translates into CASSETGLNEQYF.

The chain carries TRBV6-1 and TRBJ2-7, with TRBD1 matching 8 bases. V shed 6 bases, J shed 7 bases, and the junction held 14 bases outside the gene matches. Germline CDR1 MNHNS, CDR2 SASEGT. The CDR3 runs 15 residues. For the CDR3, the DNA is TGTGCCAGCAGGGGCGGACAGGGCCTTCTAGGAGAGCAGTACTTC. Translated, it gives CASRGGQGLLGEQYF.

This sequence joins TRBV9 and TRBJ2-3, with D uncertain. This CDR3 spans 14 amino acids. CDR1 and CDR2 (germline): SGDLS, YYNGEE. Deletions cut 0 bases from V and 2 bases from J, with 7 bases between. This chain's CDR3 is CASSVAGYTDTQYF. CDR3 nucleotides: TGTGCCAGCAGCGTAGCAGGTTACACAGATACGCAGTATTTT.

The rearrangement links TRBV15 to TRBJ2-4; no definite D call. Deletions cut 2 bases from V and 0 bases from J, with 14 bases between. CDR1 and CDR2 (germline): LNHNV, YYDKDF (reference sequence). CDR3 length equals 17 residues. CDR3 sequence (DNA): TGTGCCACCAGCAGAACGACGCGCACAGTAGCCAAAAACATTCAGTACTTC. This encodes CATSRTTRTVAKNIQYF.

The V gene is TRBV5-4, the J gene TRBJ2-2; no clear D gene. Germline-derived CDR1 and CDR2 are SGHNT and YYREEE (reference sequence). V shed 4 bases and J shed 7 bases, with 14 bases lying between them. This CDR3 spans 14 amino acids. CDR3: CASSPLTTGGELFF. Written as DNA, the CDR3 is TGTGCCAGCAGCCCTCTCACGACGGGCGGGGAGCTGTTTTTT. Supplemented by reference TRBV5-4 and TRBJ2-2, the full variable domain reads ETGVTQSPTHLIKTRGQQVTLRCSSQSGHNTVSWYQQALGQGPQFIFQYYREEENGRGNFPPRFSGLQFPNYSSELNVNALELDDSALYLCASSPLTTGGELFFGEGSRLTVL.

The chain carries TRBV27 and TRBJ1-5, with a possible D match to TRBD1 (5 bases). The CDR3 contains 15 residues. CDR1 is MNHEY and CDR2 is SMNVEV in the germline V gene (reference sequence). Trimming removed 5 bases from V and 1 base from J, with 12 bases in between. Here the CDR3 reads CASSREGFSNQPQHF. The CDR3 nucleotides read TGTGCCAGCAGTCGGGAGGGGTTCAGCAATCAGCCCCAGCATTTT.

There are many counts of this clone. V gene TRBV29-1 combines with J gene TRBJ1-1; D is perhaps TRBD1 (6 bases). Germline V CDR1 and CDR2: SQVTM, ANQGSEA. Trimming cost V 5 bases and J 11 bases, with 21 bases left between them. CDR3 length equals 13 residues. CDR3: CSVQAGDGGEAFF. CDR3 bases: TGCAGCGTTCAGGCAGGGGACGGTGGAGAGGCTTTCTTT. Combining the CDR3 with reference TRBV29-1 and TRBJ1-1 gives the whole variable domain SAVISQKPSRDICQRGTSLTIQCQVDSQVTMMFWYRQQPGQSLTLIATANQGSEATYESGFVIDKFPISRPNLTFSTLTVSNMSPEDSSIYLCSVQAGDGGEAFFGQGTRLTVV.

The gene calls are TRBV7-9 and TRBJ2-2; TRBD2 is a possible D gene (5 bases). Germline CDR1 reads SEHNR; CDR2 reads FQNEAQ (reference sequence). Between the trimmed V and J ends, which lost 0 bases and 6 bases, there was a span of 8 bases. CDR3 length: 14 residues. The CDR3 DNA reads TGTGCCAGCAGCTTAGCGCGGGTAGCCGGGGAGCTGTTTTTT. As protein: CASSLARVAGELFF.

The chain recombines TRBV5-1 with TRBJ2-1; 9 nucleotides align to TRBD1. V dropped 3 bases and J dropped 6; count of bases not matched to a gene: 7. In germline, CDR1 is SGHRS, CDR2 YFSETQ. The length of the CDR3 is 15 residues. CDR3 loop: CASSYGTGFVNEQFF. The CDR3 DNA follows: TGCGCCAGCAGCTATGGGACAGGGTTCGTCAATGAGCAGTTCTTC.

The J gene is TRBJ2-7, the V gene TRBV9, with TRBD2 identical over 9 bases. CDR1 is SGDLS, CDR2 YYNGEE, per germline. The J segment lost 4 bases and the V segment lost 4 bases, leaving 9 bases of the junction unmatched. The CDR3 runs to 15 residues. CDR3 in DNA: TGTGCCAGCAGCCCCAGGGCTAGCGGGATATACGAGCAGTACTTC. It codes for CASSPRASGIYEQYF.

This clone was counted a single time. The chain is built from TRBV4-3 and TRBJ1-1, with D possibly matching TRBD1 (5 bases). This CDR3 has 15 residues. Germline CDR1 is LGHNA and CDR2 is YSLEER. Trimming shortened V by 0 bases and J by 1 base, and 9 bases separated the two germline ends. The CDR3 bases are TGCGCCAGCAGCCAAGATCGCGGGGGGAACACTGAAGCTTTCTTT. Translated: CASSQDRGGNTEAFF.

The chain is built from TRBV5-1 and TRBJ2-7; 7 bases map to TRBD1. With V trimmed by 4 bases and J by 1 base, 5 bases remained unmatched. This CDR3 spans 14 amino acids. Germline V gene lookup returns CDR1 SGHRS and CDR2 YFSETQ. In nucleotides, the CDR3 is TGCGCCAGCAGCCAGGGACAGAAATCCTACGAGCAGTACTTC. Amino acid sequence: CASSQGQKSYEQYF.

Comments on this clone: An end of the junction does not agree with germline; a read error may underlie this. The rearrangement joins TRBV7-7 to TRBJ2-3; D remains ambiguous. The V gene's germline CDR1 is SSHAT and CDR2 FNYEAQ (reference sequence). The CDR3 is made up of 15 amino acids. Written as DNA, the CDR3 is TGTGCTAGCAGCCCCCTAGAAGGCTCCGCATATACGCAGTATTTT. Protein sequence: CASSPLEGSAYTQYF.

The V and J genes are TRBV18 and TRBJ1-5; a possible D gene is TRBD1 (6 bases). Trimming stripped 6 bases from V and 7 bases from J, with 19 bases between. CDR1 and CDR2 from the germline V gene are KGHSH and LQKENI. The CDR3 spans 15 residues. CDR3 in amino acids: CASSQTTGSGQPQHF. In DNA form, the CDR3 reads TGTGCCAGCTCTCAGACGACAGGCTCAGGGCAGCCCCAGCATTTT.

The chain couples TRBV5-4 to TRBJ1-1; TRBD1 might be the D (5 bases). In germline, CDR1 is SGHNT, CDR2 YYREEE (reference sequence). Between the trimmed V and J ends, which lost 3 bases and 0 bases, there was a span of 15 bases. This CDR3 contains 16 residues. The CDR3 region is CASSSQATDLNTEAFF. The DNA of the CDR3 is TGTGCCAGCAGCTCCCAAGCGACAGACCTGAACACTGAAGCTTTCTTT.

This clone was counted only a few times. The chain is built from TRBV30 and TRBJ1-2; no clear D. This CDR3 has 12 residues. Germline V gives CDR1 GTSNPN, CDR2 SVGIG (reference sequence). V lost 0 bases to trimming and J lost 4 bases, with 6 bases between them. The CDR3, as DNA: TGTGCCTGGAGTGTACAGCTCTATGGCTACACCTTC. Its protein is CAWSVQLYGYTF.

DNA for the CDR3: TGTGCCAGCAGCTCCGCGACAGGGGCCGGGGAGCTGTTTTTT. This encodes CASSSATGAGELFF. The rearrangement joins TRBV7-7 to TRBJ2-2; 8 nucleotides align to TRBD1. The CDR3 spans 14 residues. The V and J ends lost 4 bases and 6 bases, in that order; junction bases with no gene match: 4. CDR1 and CDR2 from the germline V gene are SSHAT and FNYEAQ (reference sequence).